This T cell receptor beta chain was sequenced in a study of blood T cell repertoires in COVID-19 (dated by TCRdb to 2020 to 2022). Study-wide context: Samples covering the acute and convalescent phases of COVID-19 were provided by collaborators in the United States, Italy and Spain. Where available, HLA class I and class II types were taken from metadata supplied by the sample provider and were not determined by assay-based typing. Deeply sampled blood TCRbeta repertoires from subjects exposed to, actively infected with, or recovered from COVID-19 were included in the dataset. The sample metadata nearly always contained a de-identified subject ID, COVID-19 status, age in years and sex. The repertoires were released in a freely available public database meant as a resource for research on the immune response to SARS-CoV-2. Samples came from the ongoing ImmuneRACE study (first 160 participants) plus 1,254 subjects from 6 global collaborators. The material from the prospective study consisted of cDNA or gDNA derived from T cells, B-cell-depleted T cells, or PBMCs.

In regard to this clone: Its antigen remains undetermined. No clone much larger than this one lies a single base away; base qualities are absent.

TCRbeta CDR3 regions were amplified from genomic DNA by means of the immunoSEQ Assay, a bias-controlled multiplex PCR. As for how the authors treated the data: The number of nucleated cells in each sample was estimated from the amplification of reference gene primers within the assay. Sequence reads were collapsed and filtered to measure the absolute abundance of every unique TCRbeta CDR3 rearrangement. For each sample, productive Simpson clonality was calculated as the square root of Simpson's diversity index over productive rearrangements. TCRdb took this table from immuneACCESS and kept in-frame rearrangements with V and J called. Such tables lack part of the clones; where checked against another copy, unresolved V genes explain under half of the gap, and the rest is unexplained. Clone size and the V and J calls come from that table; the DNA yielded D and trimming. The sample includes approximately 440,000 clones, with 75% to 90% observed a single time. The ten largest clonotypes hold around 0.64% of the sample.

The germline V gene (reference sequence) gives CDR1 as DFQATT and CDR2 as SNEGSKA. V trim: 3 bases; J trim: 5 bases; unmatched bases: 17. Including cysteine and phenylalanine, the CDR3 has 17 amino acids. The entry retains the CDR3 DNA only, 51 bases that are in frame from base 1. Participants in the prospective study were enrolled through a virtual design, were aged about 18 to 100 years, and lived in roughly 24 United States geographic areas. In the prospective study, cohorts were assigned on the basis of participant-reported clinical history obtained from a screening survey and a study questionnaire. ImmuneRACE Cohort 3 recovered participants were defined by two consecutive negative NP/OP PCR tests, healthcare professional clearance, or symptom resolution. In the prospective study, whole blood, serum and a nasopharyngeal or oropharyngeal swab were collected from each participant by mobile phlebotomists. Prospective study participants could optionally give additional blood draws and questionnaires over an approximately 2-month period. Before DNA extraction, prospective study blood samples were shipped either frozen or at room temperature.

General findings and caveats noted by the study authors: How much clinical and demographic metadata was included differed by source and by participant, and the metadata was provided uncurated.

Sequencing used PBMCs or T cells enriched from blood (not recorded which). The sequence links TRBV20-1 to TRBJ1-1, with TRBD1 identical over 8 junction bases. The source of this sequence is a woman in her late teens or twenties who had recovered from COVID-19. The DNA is TGCAGTGCTAGTGAGGGCCATAGACAGGGGCGGAGAACTGAAGCTTTCTTT. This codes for CSASEGHRQGRRTEAFF.